This is a list of T cell receptor beta chains from one sample in a study of OX40 agonist ivuxolimab in advanced cancers. Using immunoSEQ multiplex PCR, the repertoire was profiled, and TCRdb retains in-frame clones only, with some absent. The sample contains about 100,000 clones, around 90% of which appear only once. The specimen comprised CD4+ or CD8+ T cells sorted from blood, sampled in a trial of the OX40 agonist ivuxolimab. The receptors originated from an adult with an advanced solid tumor such as melanoma, head and neck, liver or kidney cancer. CDR3s include the opening cysteine and the closing phenylalanine or tryptophan. Fields, in order: V gene, J gene, D gene, CDR3 protein, CDR3 DNA. A D gene is named only where the DNA matches it firmly.

>TRBV5-6|TRBJ2-3|TRBD2
CASSLGTSGTDTQYF
TGTGCCAGCAGCCTTGGGACTAGCGGGACAGATACGCAGTATTTT
>TRBV7-2|TRBJ2-3|NA
CASSLASSGRADTQYF
TGTGCCAGCAGCTTAGCATCGTCGGGAAGGGCAGATACGCAGTATTTT
>TRBV15|TRBJ2-5|TRBD2
CATSSITSGGLYQETQYF
TGTGCCACCAGCAGTATCACTAGCGGGGGCCTGTACCAAGAGACCCAGTACTTC
>TRBV6-5|TRBJ2-7|TRBD2
CASRDLAGGSYEQYF
TGTGCCAGCAGAGACCTAGCGGGAGGTTCCTACGAGCAGTACTTC
>TRBV27|TRBJ2-5|TRBD1
CASSPRTGWQETQYF
TGTGCCAGCAGTCCCCGGACAGGGTGGCAAGAGACCCAGTACTTC
>TRBV5-8|TRBJ1-5|NA
CASSLLFGTIMGSNQPQHF
TGTGCCAGCAGCTTGTTGTTCGGGACGATCATGGGTAGCAATCAGCCCCAGCATTTT
>TRBV10-1|TRBJ2-2|TRBD2
CASRGTSGTGELFF
TGCGCCAGCAGAGGGACTAGCGGGACCGGGGAGCTGTTTTTT
>TRBV5-8|TRBJ2-1|NA
CASKVTSSYNEQFF
TGTGCCAGCAAAGTAACGAGCTCCTACAATGAGCAGTTCTTC
>TRBV30|TRBJ1-1|TRBD1
CAWNSGTGTPKAFF
TGTGCCTGGAACTCCGGGACAGGGACACCCAAAGCTTTCTTT
>TRBV7-8|TRBJ2-5|NA
CATQVAGVETQYF
TGTGCCACTCAGGTGGCAGGAGTGGAGACCCAGTACTTC
>TRBV30|TRBJ1-6|NA
CAWMMVPSIHSPLHF
TGTGCCTGGATGATGGTTCCCTCGATCCATTCACCCCTCCACTTT
>TRBV30|TRBJ1-5|NA
CAWQGSGNQPQHF
TGTGCCTGGCAAGGTTCGGGCAATCAGCCCCAGCATTTT
>TRBV18|TRBJ2-7|NA
CASSRDPPGASYEQYF
TGTGCCAGCTCACGAGACCCTCCAGGGGCCTCCTACGAGCAGTACTTC
>TRBV19|TRBJ2-2|NA
CASNPQGYTGELFF
TGTGCCAGTAATCCTCAGGGGTACACCGGGGAGCTGTTTTTT
>TRBV2|TRBJ2-7|NA
CASRAGTHEQYF
TGTGCCAGCAGGGCAGGGACCCACGAGCAGTACTTC
>TRBV5-1|TRBJ2-7|TRBD2
CASSRQTSGRGTYEQYF
TGCGCCAGCAGCCGCCAGACTAGCGGGAGGGGGACCTACGAGCAGTACTTC
>TRBV6-5|TRBJ2-7|NA
CASSYGWTAGGEQYF
TGTGCCAGCAGTTACGGATGGACAGCCGGGGGGGAGCAGTACTTC
>TRBV9|TRBJ1-4|NA
CASTTGATNEKLFF
TGTGCCAGCACCACGGGGGCAACTAATGAAAAACTGTTTTTT
>TRBV6-1|TRBJ2-2|NA
CASTNPMVNTGELFF
TGTGCCAGTACTAATCCCATGGTAAACACCGGGGAGCTGTTTTTT
>TRBV9|TRBJ2-2|NA
CASSPPHGGGELFF
TGTGCCAGCAGCCCACCCCACGGAGGCGGGGAGCTGTTTTTT
>TRBV2|TRBJ1-6|NA
CASRAGNSPLHF
TGTGCCAGCAGGGCAGGGAATTCACCCCTCCACTTT
>TRBV6-5|TRBJ1-5|NA
CASSEGQTQHF
TGTGCCAGCAGCGAGGGACAAACCCAGCATTTT
>TRBV9|TRBJ1-5|NA
CASSVDAGGVPHF
TGTGCCAGCAGCGTAGATGCCGGGGGGGTGCCGCATTTT
>TRBV6-5|TRBJ1-2|NA
CASSQGDYGYTF
TGTGCCAGCAGTCAAGGAGACTATGGCTACACCTTC
>TRBV11-1|TRBJ1-1|TRBD1
CASSSTGGGTEAFF
TGTGCCAGCAGCTCGACAGGGGGCGGCACTGAAGCTTTCTTT
>TRBV5-4|TRBJ2-3|NA
CASSPTSSFADTQYF
TGTGCCAGCAGCCCAACTTCTAGTTTTGCAGATACGCAGTATTTT
>TRBV18|TRBJ2-2|TRBD2
CASSPSPDSGRITGELFF
TGTGCCAGCTCACCATCCCCCGATAGCGGGAGAATAACCGGGGAGCTGTTTTTT
>TRBV29-1|TRBJ2-1|TRBD1
CSVGLEQGVYNEQFF
TGCAGCGTTGGCCTGGAGCAGGGGGTATACAATGAGCAGTTCTTC